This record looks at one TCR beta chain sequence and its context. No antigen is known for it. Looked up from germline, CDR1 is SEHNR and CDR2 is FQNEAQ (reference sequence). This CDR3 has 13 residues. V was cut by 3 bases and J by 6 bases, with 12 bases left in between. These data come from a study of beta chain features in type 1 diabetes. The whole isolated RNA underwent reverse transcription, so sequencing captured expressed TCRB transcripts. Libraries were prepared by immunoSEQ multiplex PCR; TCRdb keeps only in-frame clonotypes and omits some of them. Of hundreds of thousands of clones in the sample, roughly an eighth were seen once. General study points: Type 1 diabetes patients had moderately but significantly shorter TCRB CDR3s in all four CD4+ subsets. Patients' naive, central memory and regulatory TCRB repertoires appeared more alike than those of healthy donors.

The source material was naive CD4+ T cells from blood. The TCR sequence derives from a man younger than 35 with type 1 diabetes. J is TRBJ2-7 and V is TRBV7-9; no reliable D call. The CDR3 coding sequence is TGTGCCAGCAGCTTCTCTTGGGGTACCGAGCAGTACTTC. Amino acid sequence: CASSFSWGTEQYF.